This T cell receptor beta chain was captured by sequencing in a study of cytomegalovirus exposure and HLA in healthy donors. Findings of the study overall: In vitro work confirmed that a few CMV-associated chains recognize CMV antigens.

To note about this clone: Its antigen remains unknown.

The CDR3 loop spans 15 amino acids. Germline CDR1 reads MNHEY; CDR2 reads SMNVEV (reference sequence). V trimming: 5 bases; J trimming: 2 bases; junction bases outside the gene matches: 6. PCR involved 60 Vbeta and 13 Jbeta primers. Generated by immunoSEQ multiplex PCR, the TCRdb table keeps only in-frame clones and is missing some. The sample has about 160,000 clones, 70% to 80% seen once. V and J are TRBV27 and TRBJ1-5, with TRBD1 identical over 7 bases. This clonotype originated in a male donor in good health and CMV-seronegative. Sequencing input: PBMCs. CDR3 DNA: TGTGCCAGCAGTCTCCGGACAGGCCGCAATCAGCCCCAGCATTTT. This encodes CASSLRTGRNQPQHF.